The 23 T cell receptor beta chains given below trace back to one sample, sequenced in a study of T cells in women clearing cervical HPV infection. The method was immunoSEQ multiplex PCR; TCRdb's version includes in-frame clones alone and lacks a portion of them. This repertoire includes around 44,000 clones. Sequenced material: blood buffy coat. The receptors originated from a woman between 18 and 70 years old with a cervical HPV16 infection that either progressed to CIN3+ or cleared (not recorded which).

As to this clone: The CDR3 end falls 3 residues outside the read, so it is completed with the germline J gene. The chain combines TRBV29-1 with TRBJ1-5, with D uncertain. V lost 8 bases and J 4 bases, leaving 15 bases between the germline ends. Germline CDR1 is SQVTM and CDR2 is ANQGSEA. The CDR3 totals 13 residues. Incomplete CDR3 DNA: TGCAGCATTCGTACCGGGTTGAATCAGCCC. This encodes CSIRTGLNQP. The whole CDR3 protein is CSIRTGLNQPQHF.

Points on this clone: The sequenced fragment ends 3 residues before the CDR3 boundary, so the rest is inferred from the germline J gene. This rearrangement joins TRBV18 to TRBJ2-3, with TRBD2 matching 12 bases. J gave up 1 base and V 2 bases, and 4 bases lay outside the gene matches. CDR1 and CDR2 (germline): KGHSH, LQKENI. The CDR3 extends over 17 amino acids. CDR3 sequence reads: CASSPGLAGSRTDTQYF. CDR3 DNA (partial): TGTGCCAGCTCACCAGGACTAGCGGGATCACGCACAGATACG.

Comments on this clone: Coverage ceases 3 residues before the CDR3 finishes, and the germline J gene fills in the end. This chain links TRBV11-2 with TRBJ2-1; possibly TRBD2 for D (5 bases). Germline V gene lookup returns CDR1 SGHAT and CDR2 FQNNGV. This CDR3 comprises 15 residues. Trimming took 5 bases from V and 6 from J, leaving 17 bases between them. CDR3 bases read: TGTGCCAGCAGCCCCGAGTGGGGAAGCGGCAATGAG. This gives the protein CASSPEWGSGNE. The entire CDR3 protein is CASSPEWGSGNEQFF.

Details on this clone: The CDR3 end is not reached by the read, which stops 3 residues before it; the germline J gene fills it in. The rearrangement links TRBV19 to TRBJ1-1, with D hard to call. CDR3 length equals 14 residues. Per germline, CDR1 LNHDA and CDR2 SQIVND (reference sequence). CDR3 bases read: TGTGCCAGTAGTATAGGGGCCGTCCCGAGGTTG. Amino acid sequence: CASSIGAVPRL. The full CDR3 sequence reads CASSIGAVPRLAFF.

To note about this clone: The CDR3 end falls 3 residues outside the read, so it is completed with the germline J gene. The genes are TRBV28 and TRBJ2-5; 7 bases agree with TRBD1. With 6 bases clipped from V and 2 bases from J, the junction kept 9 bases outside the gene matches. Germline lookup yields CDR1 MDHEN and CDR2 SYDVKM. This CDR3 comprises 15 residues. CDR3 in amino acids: CASSDRVFQQETQYF. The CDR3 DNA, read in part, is TGTGCCAGCAGCGACAGGGTGTTTCAACAAGAGACC. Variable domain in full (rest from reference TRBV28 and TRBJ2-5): DVKVTQSSRYLVKRTGEKVFLECVQDMDHENMFWYRQDPGLGLRLIYFSYDVKMKEKGDIPEGYSVSREKKERFSLILESASTNQTSMYLCASSDRVFQQETQYFGPGTRLLVL.

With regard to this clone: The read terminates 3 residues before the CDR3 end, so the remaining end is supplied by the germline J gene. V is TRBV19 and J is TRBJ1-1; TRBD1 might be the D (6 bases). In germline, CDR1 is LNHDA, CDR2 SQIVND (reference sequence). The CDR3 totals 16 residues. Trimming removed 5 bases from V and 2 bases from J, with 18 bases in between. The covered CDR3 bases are TGTGCCAGTAGTTCCCCCCCGGACAGAATTAACACTGAA. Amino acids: CASSSPPDRINTE. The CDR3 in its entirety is CASSSPPDRINTEAFF.

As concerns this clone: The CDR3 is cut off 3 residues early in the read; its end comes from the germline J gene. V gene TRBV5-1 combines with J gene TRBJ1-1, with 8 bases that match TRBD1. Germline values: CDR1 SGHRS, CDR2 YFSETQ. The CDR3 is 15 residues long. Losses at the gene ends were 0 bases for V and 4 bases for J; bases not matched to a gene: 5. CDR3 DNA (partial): TGCGCCAGCAGCTTGGCTAACAGGGGGGCCACTGAA. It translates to CASSLANRGATE. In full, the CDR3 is CASSLANRGATEAFF.

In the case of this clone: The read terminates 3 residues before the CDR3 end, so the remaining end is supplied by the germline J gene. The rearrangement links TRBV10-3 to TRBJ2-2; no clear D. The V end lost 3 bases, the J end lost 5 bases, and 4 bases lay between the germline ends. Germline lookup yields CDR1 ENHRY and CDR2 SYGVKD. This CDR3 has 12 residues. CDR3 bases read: TGTGCCATCAGTGAAGGGACCGGGGAG. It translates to CAISEGTGE. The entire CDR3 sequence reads CAISEGTGELFF.

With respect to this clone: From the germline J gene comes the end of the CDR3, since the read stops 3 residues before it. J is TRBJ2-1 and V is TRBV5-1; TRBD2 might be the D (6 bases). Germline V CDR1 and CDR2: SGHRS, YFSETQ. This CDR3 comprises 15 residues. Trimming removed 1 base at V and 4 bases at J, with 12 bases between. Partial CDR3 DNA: TGCGCCAGCAGCTTGAGGCGGGACTCTTACAATGAG. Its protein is CASSLRRDSYNE. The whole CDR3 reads CASSLRRDSYNEQFF.

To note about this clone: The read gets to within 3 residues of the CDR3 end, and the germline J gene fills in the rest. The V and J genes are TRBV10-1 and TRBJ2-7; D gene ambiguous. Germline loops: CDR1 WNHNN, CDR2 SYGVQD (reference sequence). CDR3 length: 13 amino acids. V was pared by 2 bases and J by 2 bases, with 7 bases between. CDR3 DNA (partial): TGCGCCAGCAGTGAGCACATTGCCTACGAG. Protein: CASSEHIAYE. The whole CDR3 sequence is CASSEHIAYEQYF.

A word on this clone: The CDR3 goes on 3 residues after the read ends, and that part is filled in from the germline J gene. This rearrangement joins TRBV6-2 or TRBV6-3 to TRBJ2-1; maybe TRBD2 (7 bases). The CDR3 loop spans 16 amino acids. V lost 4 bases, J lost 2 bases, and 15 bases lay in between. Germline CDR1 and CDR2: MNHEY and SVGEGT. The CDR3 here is CASSSYGGGPYNEQFF. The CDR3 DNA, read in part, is TGTGCCAGCAGTTCCTATGGGGGGGGGCCCTACAATGAG.

CDR3 DNA (partial): TGTGCCAGCAACTCATTACGGGGGACC. Residues: CASNSLRGT. The complete CDR3 protein is CASNSLRGTQYF. The chain links TRBV7-2 to TRBJ2-5, with a weak D call TRBD2 (5 bases). The read gets to within 3 residues of the CDR3 end, and the germline J gene fills in the rest. This CDR3 spans 12 amino acids. Trimming stripped 7 bases from V and 7 bases from J, with 13 bases between. Looked up from germline, CDR1 is SGHTA and CDR2 is FQGNSA.

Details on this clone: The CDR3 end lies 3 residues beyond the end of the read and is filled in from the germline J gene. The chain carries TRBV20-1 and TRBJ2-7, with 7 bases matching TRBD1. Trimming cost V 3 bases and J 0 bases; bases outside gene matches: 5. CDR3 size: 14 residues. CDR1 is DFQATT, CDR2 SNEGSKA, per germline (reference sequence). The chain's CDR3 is CSARGQSNSYEQYF. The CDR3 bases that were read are TGCAGTGCTAGGGGACAGTCTAACTCCTACGAG.

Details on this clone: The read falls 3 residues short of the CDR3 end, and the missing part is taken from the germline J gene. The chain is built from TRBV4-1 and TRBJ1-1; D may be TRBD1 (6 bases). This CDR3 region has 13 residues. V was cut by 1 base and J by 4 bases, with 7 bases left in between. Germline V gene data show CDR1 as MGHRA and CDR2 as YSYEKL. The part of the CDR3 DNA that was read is TGCGCCAGCAGCCAAGTAGGGGGCACTGAA. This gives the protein CASSQVGGTE. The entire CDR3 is CASSQVGGTEAFF.

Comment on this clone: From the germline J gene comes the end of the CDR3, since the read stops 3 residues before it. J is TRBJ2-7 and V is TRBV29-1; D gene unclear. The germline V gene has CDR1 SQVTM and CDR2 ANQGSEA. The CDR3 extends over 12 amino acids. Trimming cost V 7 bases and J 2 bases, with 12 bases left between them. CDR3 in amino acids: CSAATGTYEQYF. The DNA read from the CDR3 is TGCAGCGCTGCGACTGGTACCTACGAG.

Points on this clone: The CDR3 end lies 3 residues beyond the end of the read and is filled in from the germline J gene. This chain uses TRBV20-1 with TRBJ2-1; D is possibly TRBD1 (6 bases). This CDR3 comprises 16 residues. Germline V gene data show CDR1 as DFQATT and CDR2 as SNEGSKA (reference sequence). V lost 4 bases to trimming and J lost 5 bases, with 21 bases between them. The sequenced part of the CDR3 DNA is TGCAGTGCTATTTACCCCTCACCGGGACAAGACAATGAG. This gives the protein CSAIYPSPGQDNE. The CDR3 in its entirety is CSAIYPSPGQDNEQFF.

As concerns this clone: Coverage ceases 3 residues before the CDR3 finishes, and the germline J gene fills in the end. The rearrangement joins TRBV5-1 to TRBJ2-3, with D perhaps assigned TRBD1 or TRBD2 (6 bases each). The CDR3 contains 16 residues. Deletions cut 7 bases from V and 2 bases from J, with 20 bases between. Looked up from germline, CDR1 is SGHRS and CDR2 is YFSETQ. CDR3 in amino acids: CASRRGTLRFTDTQYF. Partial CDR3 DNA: TGCGCCAGCCGGAGGGGGACGCTCCGTTTCACAGATACG.

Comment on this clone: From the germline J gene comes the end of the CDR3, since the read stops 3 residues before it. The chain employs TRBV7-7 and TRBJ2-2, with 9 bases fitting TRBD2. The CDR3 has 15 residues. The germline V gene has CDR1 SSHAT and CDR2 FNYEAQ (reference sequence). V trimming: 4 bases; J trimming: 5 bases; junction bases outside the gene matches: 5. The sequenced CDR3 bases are TGTGCCAGCAGCTACGGGACTAGCTATACCGGGGAG. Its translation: CASSYGTSYTGE. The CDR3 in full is CASSYGTSYTGELFF.

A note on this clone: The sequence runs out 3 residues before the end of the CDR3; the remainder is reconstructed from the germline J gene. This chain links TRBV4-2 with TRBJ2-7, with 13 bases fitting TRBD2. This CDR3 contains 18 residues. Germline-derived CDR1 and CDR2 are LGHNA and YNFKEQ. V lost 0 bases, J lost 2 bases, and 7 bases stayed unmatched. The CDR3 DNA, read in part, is TGTGCCAGCAGCCAAGAAGGGACTAGCGGGACTATTACCTACGAG. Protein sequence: CASSQEGTSGTITYE. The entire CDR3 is CASSQEGTSGTITYEQYF.

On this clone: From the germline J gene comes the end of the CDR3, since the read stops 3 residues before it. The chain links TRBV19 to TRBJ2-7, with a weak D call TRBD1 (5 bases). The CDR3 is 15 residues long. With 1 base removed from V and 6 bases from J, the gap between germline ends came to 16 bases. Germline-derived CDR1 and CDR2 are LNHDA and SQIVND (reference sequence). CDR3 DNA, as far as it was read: TGTGCCAGTAGTATAGCTGGTGGGGCAGGCGGCGAG. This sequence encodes CASSIAGGAGGE. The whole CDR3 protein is CASSIAGGAGGEQYF. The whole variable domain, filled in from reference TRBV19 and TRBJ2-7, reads DGGITQSPKYLFRKEGQNVTLSCEQNLNHDAMYWYRQDPGQGLRLIYYSQIVNDFQKGDIAEGYSVSREKKESFPLTVTSAQKNPTAFYLCASSIAGGAGGEQYFGPGTRLTVT.

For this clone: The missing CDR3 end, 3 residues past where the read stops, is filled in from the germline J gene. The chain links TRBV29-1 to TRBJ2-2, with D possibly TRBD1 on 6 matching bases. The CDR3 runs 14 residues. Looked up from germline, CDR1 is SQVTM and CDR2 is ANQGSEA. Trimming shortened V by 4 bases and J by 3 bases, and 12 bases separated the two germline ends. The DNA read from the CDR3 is TGCAGCGTTGGCCCCTGGACAGACACCGGGGAG. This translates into CSVGPWTDTGE. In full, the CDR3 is CSVGPWTDTGELFF.

The DNA read from the CDR3 is TGCGCCAGCAGTCCCGGGACAGGGGGCAATCAGCCC. This sequence encodes CASSPGTGGNQP. The entire CDR3 protein reads CASSPGTGGNQPQHF. The chain is built from TRBV5-1 and TRBJ1-5, with 10 bases aligning to TRBD1. The CDR3 goes on 3 residues after the read ends, and that part is filled in from the germline J gene. V shed 5 bases, J shed 2 bases, and the junction held 4 bases outside the gene matches. The CDR3 is 15 residues long. The germline V gene encodes CDR1 SGHRS and CDR2 YFSETQ.

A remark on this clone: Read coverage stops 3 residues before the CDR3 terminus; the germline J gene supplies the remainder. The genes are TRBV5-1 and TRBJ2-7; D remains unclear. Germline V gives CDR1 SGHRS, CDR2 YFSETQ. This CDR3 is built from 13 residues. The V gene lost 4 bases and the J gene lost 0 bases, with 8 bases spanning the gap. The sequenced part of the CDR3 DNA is TGCGCCAGCAGCCCCACTCCCTCCTACGAG. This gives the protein CASSPTPSYE. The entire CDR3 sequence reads CASSPTPSYEQYF.